This T cell receptor (beta chain) was profiled in a study of blood T cell repertoires in COVID-19. The overall study: Sources were T cells, B-cell-depleted T cells, or PBMCs; the material itself was cDNA or gDNA.

Authors' processing steps: Reference gene primer amplification gave nucleated cell count estimates. Here immunoSEQ multiplex PCR was the method, and the copy in TCRdb shows in-frame clones only, minus some. The V and J calls and clone size are taken from that table; D and trimming were inferred from the DNA. The table includes 300,000 to 400,000 clones, about 82% detected once. Germline CDR1 ENHRY, CDR2 SYGVKD. The CDR3 has 16 amino acids. With 0 bases clipped from V and 8 bases from J, the junction kept 6 bases outside the gene matches. The specimen was peripheral blood. The receptor comes from a human donor in a cohort sampled during active COVID-19. V usage is TRBV10-3 and J usage is TRBJ2-3, with 12 bases that match TRBD2. The CDR3 sequence is CAISESASGGAGTQYF. CDR3 in DNA: TGTGCCATCAGTGAGTCGGCTAGCGGGGGGGCTGGTACGCAGTATTTT.